Shown below are 27 T cell receptor beta chains from a single sample sequenced in a study of cytomegalovirus exposure and HLA in healthy donors. PCR used 60 Vbeta primers and 13 Jbeta primers. The assay was immunoSEQ multiplex PCR, and TCRdb's table has in-frame clones only and misses some. The sample comprises 60,000 or so clones, roughly nine tenths of which are singletons, and approximately 1.5% rests with the top ten. Sequencing was done on a sample of PBMCs. The receptors originated from a young man in good health and CMV-seropositive.

This sequence joins TRBV25-1 and TRBJ1-1; 10 nucleotides agree with TRBD1. The CDR3 is 14 amino acids. J was trimmed by 4 bases and V by 5 bases; bases with no gene match: 4. The germline V gene has CDR1 MGHDK and CDR2 SYGVNS. This CDR3 reads CASSTRTGGTEAFF. The CDR3 DNA follows: TGTGCCAGCAGTACCCGGACAGGGGGCACTGAAGCTTTCTTT. The full variable domain, rest sourced from reference TRBV25-1 and TRBJ1-1, is EADIYQTPRYLVIGTGKKITLECSQTMGHDKMYWYQQDPGMELHLIHYSYGVNSTEKGDLSSESTVSRIRTEHFPLTLESARPSHTSQYLCASSTRTGGTEAFFGQGTRLTVV.

This clone was found once. The chain carries TRBV5-4 and TRBJ2-6, with TRBD2 identical over 7 bases. With V trimmed by 2 bases and J by 1 base, 6 bases remained unmatched. Germline V lookup: CDR1 SGHNT, CDR2 YYREEE (reference sequence). CDR3 size: 17 residues. CDR3 bases: TGTGCCAGCAGCTTATCTAGCGGAACATCTGGGGCCAACGTCCTGACTTTC. This translates into CASSLSSGTSGANVLTF.

This chain joins TRBV9 and TRBJ2-1; 9 bases agree with TRBD2. The CDR3 length is 15 residues. CDR1 SGDLS and CDR2 YYNGEE come from the germline V gene. J gave up 9 bases and V 4 bases, and 11 bases lay outside the gene matches. The CDR3 DNA is TGTGCCAGCAGCTCAGAGGCTAGCGGGACGGGTGAGCAGTTCTTC. It is translated as CASSSEASGTGEQFF.

V usage is TRBV18 and J usage is TRBJ1-1; 8 nucleotides agree with TRBD1. The germline V gene has CDR1 KGHSH and CDR2 LQKENI. The CDR3 consists of 14 residues. V lost 0 bases, J lost 7 bases, and 4 bases stayed unmatched. CDR3 coding DNA: TGTGCCAGCTCACCACCCGGGACAGGAAGTGAAGCTTTCTTT. Its protein is CASSPPGTGSEAFF.

This sequence joins TRBV5-1 and TRBJ2-7, with 9 bases that match TRBD1. The CDR3 loop spans 16 amino acids. V lost 2 bases, J lost 5 bases, and 11 bases stayed unmatched. Per germline, CDR1 SGHRS and CDR2 YFSETQ. CDR3 residues: CASSLLPGQGNNEQYF. CDR3 nucleotides: TGCGCCAGCAGCTTATTACCGGGACAGGGAAACAACGAGCAGTACTTC.

The rearrangement joins TRBV5-1 to TRBJ2-3; D not certain. The V end was cut by 0 bases, the J end by 2 bases, with 7 bases between. This CDR3 is 14 amino acids long. CDR1 is SGHRS and CDR2 is YFSETQ in the germline V gene. CDR3 nucleotide sequence: TGCGCCAGCAGCTTGGAGCTAGACACAGATACGCAGTATTTT. The encoded protein is CASSLELDTDTQYF.

The chain combines TRBV28 with TRBJ1-1; 7 bases align to TRBD1. J gave up 1 base and V 6 bases, and 5 bases lay outside the gene matches. Germline V gene sequence: CDR1 MDHEN, CDR2 SYDVKM. This CDR3 comprises 14 residues. CDR3 in DNA: TGTGCCAGCAGCTCTGACAGGGAGAACACTGAAGCTTTCTTT. It is translated as CASSSDRENTEAFF.

The rearrangement joins TRBV5-6 to TRBJ2-5; weak D call: TRBD2 (6 bases). Germline values: CDR1 SGHDT, CDR2 YYEEEE. The CDR3 has 15 amino acids. V lost 4 bases to trimming and J lost 3 bases, with 16 bases between them. The CDR3 loop reads CASSPGGLGEETQYF. The CDR3 bases are TGTGCCAGCAGCCCTGGAGGGCTAGGGGAAGAGACCCAGTACTTC.

This rearrangement joins TRBV7-6 to TRBJ2-5; weak D call: TRBD1 (6 bases). Germline-derived CDR1 and CDR2 are SGHVS and FNYEAQ. Trimming took 3 bases from V and 3 from J, leaving 11 bases between them. The length of the CDR3 is 14 residues. CDR3 protein: CASSFTGTKETQYF. CDR3 DNA sequence: TGTGCCAGCAGCTTCACCGGGACAAAAGAGACCCAGTACTTC. Looking up the rest from reference TRBV7-6 and TRBJ2-5 gives the full variable domain: GAGVSQSPRYKVTKRGQDVALRCDPISGHVSLYWYRQALGQGPEFLTYFNYEAQQDKSGLPNDRFSAERPEGSISTLTIQRTEQRDSAMYRCASSFTGTKETQYFGPGTRLLVL.

This CDR3 is CASSLSTGASGANVLTF. CDR3 in DNA: TGCGCCAGCAGCCTATCGACAGGGGCCTCTGGGGCCAACGTCCTGACTTTC. The chain couples TRBV5-1 to TRBJ2-6; 8 bases agree with TRBD1. Trimming removed 4 bases from V and 0 bases from J; junction bases left unmatched: 6. Germline values: CDR1 SGHRS, CDR2 YFSETQ. The CDR3 has 17 residues.

This clone was detected only a few times. The V gene is TRBV6-5, the J gene TRBJ2-3, with D maybe TRBD2 (6 bases). The V gene lost 8 bases and the J gene lost 0 bases, with 12 bases spanning the gap. The CDR3 covers 14 residues. Germline values: CDR1 MNHEY, CDR2 SVGAGI. DNA of the CDR3: TGTGCCAGCGGATCCGGGACTAGCACAGATACGCAGTATTTT. Protein: CASGSGTSTDTQYF.

CDR3 loop: CSVRGQGRETQYF. The CDR3 region has the DNA TGCAGCGTCCGCGGACAGGGGCGGGAGACCCAGTACTTC. The chain employs TRBV29-1 and TRBJ2-5; 9 nucleotides agree with TRBD1. V gave up 6 bases and J gave up 5 bases; unmatched junction bases: 7. Germline CDR1 and CDR2: SQVTM and ANQGSEA. The CDR3 sequence is 13 residues long.

This clone was counted only a few times. The chain combines TRBV7-9 with TRBJ1-1; a weak D match, TRBD1 (5 bases). V was clipped by 7 bases and J by 0 bases, with 15 bases between them. This CDR3 spans 15 amino acids. CDR1 is SEHNR, CDR2 FQNEAQ, per germline (reference sequence). The CDR3 bases are TGTGCCAGCACCCGTCTCAGGGATCTGAACACTGAAGCTTTCTTT. It specifies CASTRLRDLNTEAFF.

The genes are TRBV7-3 and TRBJ2-2; D is perhaps TRBD1 (6 bases). Germline V lookup: CDR1 SGHTA, CDR2 FQGTGA. The CDR3 covers 17 residues. Deletions cut 4 bases from V and 4 bases from J, with 19 bases between. CDR3 nucleotides: TGTGCCAGCAGCTCCTCTACAGGGAGAAGACGCACCGGGGAGCTGTTTTTT. This translates into CASSSSTGRRRTGELFF.

V is TRBV6-5 and J is TRBJ2-7, with 8 bases matching TRBD2. V lost 5 bases and J lost 3; bases outside the gene matches: 3. The CDR3 runs to 13 residues. Germline V gene data show CDR1 as MNHEY and CDR2 as SVGAGI. CDR3 nucleotides: TGTGCCAGCAGTCACCGGGAGGGCTACGAGCAGTACTTC. Residues: CASSHREGYEQYF.

This clone appeared a single time. J is TRBJ1-2 and V is TRBV6-1, with D unresolved. The CDR3 sequence is 13 residues long. Trimming removed 6 bases at V and 8 bases at J, with 16 bases between. Looked up from germline, CDR1 is MNHNS and CDR2 is SASEGT. CDR3 sequence: CASSYTPWRGYTF. The DNA for the CDR3 is TGTGCCAGCAGCTATACCCCTTGGAGAGGCTACACCTTC.

This sequence joins TRBV7-9 and TRBJ2-5; TRBD2 agrees at 11 bases. The CDR3 consists of 16 residues. Trimming at V came to 5 bases and at J to 5 bases, leaving 10 bases not matched to a gene. Per the germline V gene, CDR1 is SEHNR and CDR2 is FQNEAQ (reference sequence). The CDR3 loop is CASSLSGRVGWETQYF. The DNA of the CDR3 is TGTGCCAGCAGCCTTAGCGGGAGGGTCGGCTGGGAGACCCAGTACTTC.

This rearrangement joins TRBV9 to TRBJ2-1; 10 bases align to TRBD2. Germline CDR1 reads SGDLS; CDR2 reads YYNGEE. This CDR3 comprises 14 residues. The CDR3 here is CASTPGLATNEQFF. The CDR3 DNA reads TGTGCTTCTACCCCGGGACTAGCGACGAATGAGCAGTTCTTC.

This clone showed up just once. The V call is TRBV28, the J call TRBJ2-2; D ambiguous. CDR3 size: 16 residues. Deletions cut 4 bases from V and 0 bases from J, with 12 bases between. From germline, CDR1 is MDHEN and CDR2 SYDVKM. CDR3 DNA: TGTGCCAGCAGTTATTTTCGGCAGGCGAACACCGGGGAGCTGTTTTTT. Encoded protein: CASSYFRQANTGELFF.

The rearrangement joins TRBV7-2 to TRBJ1-5; possible D gene TRBD1, 6 bases. V dropped 1 base and J dropped 7 bases, with 14 bases sitting between them. The CDR3 extends over 15 amino acids. In germline, CDR1 is SGHTA, CDR2 FQGNSA. In DNA, the CDR3 is TGTGCCAGCAGCTTAGTAGGGGGACCCTTCCAGCCCCAGCATTTT. Translated, it gives CASSLVGGPFQPQHF.

The chain is built from TRBV5-1 and TRBJ1-5; tentative D call: TRBD1 (6 bases). CDR1 is SGHRS, CDR2 YFSETQ, per germline. This CDR3 is built from 17 residues. Between the trimmed V and J ends, which lost 3 bases and 1 base, there was a span of 17 bases. The CDR3: CASSSVPQGTSNQPQHF. The CDR3 DNA follows: TGCGCCAGCAGCTCGGTCCCTCAGGGGACAAGCAATCAGCCCCAGCATTTT.

The gene calls are TRBV6-1 and TRBJ2-7; tentatively, D is TRBD1 (6 bases). The germline V gene encodes CDR1 MNHNS and CDR2 SASEGT. This CDR3 has 13 residues. V lost 3 bases and J lost 4, with 10 bases in between. The CDR3 bases are TGTGCCAGCAGTGAGAACAGGGCTTACGAGCAGTACTTC. Translating it yields CASSENRAYEQYF.

Only a few counts were recorded for this clone. The rearrangement uses TRBV11-2 and TRBJ1-1; D unclear. The germline gives CDR1 SGHAT, CDR2 FQNNGV. The length of the CDR3 is 14 residues. The ends were cut back, 5 bases at V and 0 bases at J, with 10 bases in the middle. The CDR3 loop reads CASSPPGMNTEAFF. DNA of the CDR3: TGTGCCAGCAGCCCTCCCGGTATGAACACTGAAGCTTTCTTT.

In its sample, this clone was seen once. This rearrangement joins TRBV6-6 to TRBJ1-3; D is perhaps TRBD1 (6 bases). With 5 bases removed from V and 0 bases from J, the gap between germline ends came to 14 bases. The CDR3 length is 16 residues. Germline-derived CDR1 and CDR2 are MNHNY and SVGAGI (reference sequence). CDR3 loop: CASSPIRDNSGNTIYF. CDR3 DNA: TGTGCCAGCAGTCCGATCCGGGACAACTCTGGAAACACCATATATTTT.

The rearrangement uses TRBV19 and TRBJ2-7; TRBD1 matches 7 bases. Unmatched junction bases numbered 10, after V lost 6 bases and J lost 8 bases. Germline assignment: CDR1 LNHDA and CDR2 SQIVND (reference sequence). The CDR3 has 13 amino acids. DNA for the CDR3: TGTGCCAGTAGCCCAGCAGGGGGTATAAAGCAGTACTTC. Encoded protein: CASSPAGGIKQYF.

This clone was picked up a small number of times. The chain links TRBV4-1 to TRBJ2-5; 8 bases align to TRBD2. The V gene end was trimmed by 4 bases and the J gene end by 11 bases; junction bases not matched to a gene: 12. Per germline, CDR1 MGHRA and CDR2 YSYEKL. The CDR3 has 14 amino acids. The CDR3 loop is CASSPGLGLREQYF. The DNA of the CDR3 is TGCGCCAGCAGCCCGGGACTAGGCCTACGGGAGCAGTACTTC.

This chain joins TRBV15 and TRBJ2-7, with 8 bases identical to TRBD2. Germline V CDR1 and CDR2: LNHNV, YYDKDF (reference sequence). V lost 0 bases, J lost 3 bases, and 4 bases stayed unmatched. CDR3 length equals 15 residues. CDR3 loop: CATSRDKGLGYEQYF. In nucleotides, the CDR3 is TGTGCCACCAGCAGAGATAAGGGACTAGGCTACGAGCAGTACTTC.